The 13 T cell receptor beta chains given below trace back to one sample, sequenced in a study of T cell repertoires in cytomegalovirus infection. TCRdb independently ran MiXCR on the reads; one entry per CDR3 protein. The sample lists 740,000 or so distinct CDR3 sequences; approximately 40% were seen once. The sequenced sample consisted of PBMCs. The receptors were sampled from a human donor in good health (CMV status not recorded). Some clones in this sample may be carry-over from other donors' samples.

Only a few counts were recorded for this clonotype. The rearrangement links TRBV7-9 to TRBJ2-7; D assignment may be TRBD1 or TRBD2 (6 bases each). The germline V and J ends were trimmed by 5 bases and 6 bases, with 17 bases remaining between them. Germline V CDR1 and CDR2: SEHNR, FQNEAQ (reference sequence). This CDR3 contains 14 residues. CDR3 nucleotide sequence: TGTGCCAGCAGCGCACCCCTGTCGGGGGCCGAGCAGTACTTC. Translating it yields CASSAPLSGAEQYF.

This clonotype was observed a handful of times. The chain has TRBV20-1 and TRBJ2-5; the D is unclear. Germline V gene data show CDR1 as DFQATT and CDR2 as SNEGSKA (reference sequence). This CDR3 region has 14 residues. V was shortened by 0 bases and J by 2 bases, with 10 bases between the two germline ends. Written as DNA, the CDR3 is TGCAGTGCTAGAGAAGAGGCGCAACAAGAGACCCAGTACTTC. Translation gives CSAREEAQQETQYF.

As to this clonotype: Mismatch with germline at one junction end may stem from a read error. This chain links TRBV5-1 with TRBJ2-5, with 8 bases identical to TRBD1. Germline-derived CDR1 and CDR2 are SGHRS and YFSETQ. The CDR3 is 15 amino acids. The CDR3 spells CDSADLTGDQETQYF. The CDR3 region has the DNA TGCGACAGCGCGGATCTGACAGGGGATCAAGAGACCCAGTACTTC.

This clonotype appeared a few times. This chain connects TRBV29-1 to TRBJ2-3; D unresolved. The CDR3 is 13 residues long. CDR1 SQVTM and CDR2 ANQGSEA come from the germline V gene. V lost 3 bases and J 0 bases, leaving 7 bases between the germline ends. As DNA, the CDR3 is TGCAGCGTTGAGATCAGGAGCACAGATACGCAGTATTTT. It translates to CSVEIRSTDTQYF.

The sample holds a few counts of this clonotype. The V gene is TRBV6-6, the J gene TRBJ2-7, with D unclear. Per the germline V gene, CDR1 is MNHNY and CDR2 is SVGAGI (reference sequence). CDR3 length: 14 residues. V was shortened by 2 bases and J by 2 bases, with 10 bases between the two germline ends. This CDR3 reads CASSYRRAAYEQYF. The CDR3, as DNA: TGTGCCAGCAGTTACCGACGGGCAGCCTACGAGCAGTACTTC.

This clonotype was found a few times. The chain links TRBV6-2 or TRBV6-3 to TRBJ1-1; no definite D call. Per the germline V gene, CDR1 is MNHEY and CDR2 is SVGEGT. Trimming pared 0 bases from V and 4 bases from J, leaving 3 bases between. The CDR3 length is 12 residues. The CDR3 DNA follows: TGTGCCAGCAGTTACTCTACCACTGAAGCTTTCTTT. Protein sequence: CASSYSTTEAFF.

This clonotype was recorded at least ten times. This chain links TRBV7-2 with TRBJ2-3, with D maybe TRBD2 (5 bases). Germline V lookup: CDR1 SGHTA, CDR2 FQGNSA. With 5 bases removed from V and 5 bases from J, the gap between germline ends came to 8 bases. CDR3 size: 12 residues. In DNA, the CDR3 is TGTGCCAGCAGCCCACTAGGAGATACGCAGTATTTT. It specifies CASSPLGDTQYF.

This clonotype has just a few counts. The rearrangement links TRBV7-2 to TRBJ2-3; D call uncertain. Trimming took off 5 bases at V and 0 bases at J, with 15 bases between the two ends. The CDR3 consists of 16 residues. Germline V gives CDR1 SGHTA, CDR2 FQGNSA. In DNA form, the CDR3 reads TGTGCCAGCAGCCTTATTGTAGCTCTAAGCACAGATACGCAGTATTTT. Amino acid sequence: CASSLIVALSTDTQYF.

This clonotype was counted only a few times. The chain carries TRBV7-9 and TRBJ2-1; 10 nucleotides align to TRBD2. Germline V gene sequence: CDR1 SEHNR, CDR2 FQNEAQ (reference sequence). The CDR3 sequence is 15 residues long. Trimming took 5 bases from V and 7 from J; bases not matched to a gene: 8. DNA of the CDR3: TGTGCCAGCAGCCCACTAGCGGGACATGTAAATGAGCAGTTCTTC. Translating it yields CASSPLAGHVNEQFF.

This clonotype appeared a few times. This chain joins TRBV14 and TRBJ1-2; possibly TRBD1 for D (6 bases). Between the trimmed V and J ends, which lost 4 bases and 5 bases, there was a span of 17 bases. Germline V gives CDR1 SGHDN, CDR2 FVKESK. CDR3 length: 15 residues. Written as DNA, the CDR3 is TGTGCCAGCAGCCCAGGTCCGGGGGCGCAGTATGGCTACACCTTC. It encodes CASSPGPGAQYGYTF.

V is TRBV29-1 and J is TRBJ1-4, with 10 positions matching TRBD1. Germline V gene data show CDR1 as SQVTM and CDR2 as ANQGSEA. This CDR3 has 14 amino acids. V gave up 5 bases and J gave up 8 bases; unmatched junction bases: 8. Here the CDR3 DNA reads TGCAGCGTTACCCTGACAGGGGGCAGAGAAAAACTGTTTTTT. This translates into CSVTLTGGREKLFF. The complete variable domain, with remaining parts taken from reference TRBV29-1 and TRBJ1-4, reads SAVISQKPSRDICQRGTSLTIQCQVDSQVTMMFWYRQQPGQSLTLIATANQGSEATYESGFVIDKFPISRPNLTFSTLTVSNMSPEDSSIYLCSVTLTGGREKLFFGSGTQLSVL.

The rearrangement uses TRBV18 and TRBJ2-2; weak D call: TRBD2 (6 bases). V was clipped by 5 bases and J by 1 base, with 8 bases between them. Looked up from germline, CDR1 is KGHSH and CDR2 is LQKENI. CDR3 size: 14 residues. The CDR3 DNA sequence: TGTGCCAGCTCAGGAGGGAAGAACACCGGGGAGCTGTTTTTT. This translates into CASSGGKNTGELFF.

CDR3 sequence reads: CASSYPFTGWVKQPQHF. The DNA for the CDR3 is TGTGCCAGCAGTTACCCTTTCACAGGTTGGGTAAAGCAGCCCCAGCATTTT. V is TRBV6-6 and J is TRBJ1-5; TRBD1 might be the D (5 bases). Trimming pared 2 bases from V and 7 bases from J, leaving 21 bases between. Germline V CDR1 and CDR2: MNHNY, SVGAGI (reference sequence). There are 17 residues in the CDR3.